The rows below give T cell receptor beta chains drawn from one sample of a study of shared clonotypes between healthy human individuals. Assay: immunoSEQ multiplex PCR; the TCRdb copy retains only in-frame clones and omits some. The sample carries about 2.4 million clones, roughly 92% recorded once. Sequences were obtained from naive CD4+ T cells sorted from blood. These receptors were taken from a man between 18 and 35 years old in good health. CDR3s include the opening cysteine and the closing phenylalanine or tryptophan. D genes are given only for firm matches. A row's size may be missing; if present it is once, few, many or a size class.

d_gene	j_gene	v_gene	abundance	CDR3aa	CDR3nt
-	TRBJ1-6	TRBV19	-	CASSPGTEYNSPLHF	TGTGCCAGTAGTCCCGGGACGGAATATAATTCACCCCTCCACTTT
-	TRBJ2-7	TRBV5-1	-	CASSLLAGSYEQYF	TGCGCCAGCAGCTTGTTGGCGGGAAGCTACGAGCAGTACTTC
TRBD1	TRBJ1-4	TRBV4-1	-	CASRQVPGQGRDREKLFF	TGCGCCAGCAGGCAAGTCCCGGGACAGGGACGGGATCGCGAAAAACTGTTTTTT
-	TRBJ1-2	TRBV7-2	-	CASSPRSWAGPLNYGYTF	TGTGCCAGCAGTCCTCGGTCCTGGGCAGGACCGCTTAACTATGGCTACACCTTC
-	TRBJ1-2	TRBV28	-	CANMDNSNYGYTF	TGTGCCAACATGGATAACTCTAACTATGGCTACACCTTC
-	TRBJ2-7	TRBV30	-	CAWSVGQTYEQYF	TGTGCCTGGAGTGTAGGCCAGACCTACGAGCAGTACTTC
-	TRBJ1-5	TRBV12-5	-	CASGSQAAVNQPQHF	TGTGCTAGTGGTTCACAGGCAGCGGTCAATCAGCCCCAGCATTTT
-	TRBJ2-2	TRBV5-1	-	CASNLGHVNTGELFF	TGCGCCAGCAATCTGGGACACGTAAACACCGGGGAGCTGTTTTTT
TRBD2	TRBJ2-3	TRBV7-9	-	CASRLAGSTDTQYF	TGTGCCAGCAGATTAGCGGGGAGCACAGATACGCAGTATTTT
-	TRBJ2-2	TRBV5-4	-	CASSLEGLDTGELFF	TGTGCCAGCAGCTTGGAAGGGCTGGACACCGGGGAGCTGTTTTTT
-	TRBJ2-2	TRBV5-1	-	CASKSAGELFF	TGCGCCAGCAAGTCGGCGGGGGAGCTGTTTTTT
TRBD2	TRBJ2-5	TRBV19	once	CASSPMRLAGEGQETQYF	TGTGCCAGTAGTCCAATGAGACTAGCGGGAGAAGGCCAAGAGACCCAGTACTTC
-	TRBJ1-3	TRBV6-1	once	CATNQGTFSGNTIYF	TGTGCCACCAACCAGGGGACGTTCTCTGGAAACACCATATATTTT
-	TRBJ2-2	TRBV7-3	-	CASSLRGNTGELFF	TGTGCCAGCAGCTTGCGGGGGAACACCGGGGAGCTGTTTTTT
TRBD1	TRBJ2-7	TRBV28	-	CASIQGQGSPYEQYF	TGTGCCAGCATCCAGGGACAGGGGAGTCCTTACGAGCAGTACTTC
TRBD1	TRBJ1-4	TRBV7-2	once	CASSSGQGWTLTNEKLFF	TGTGCCAGCAGCTCAGGACAGGGGTGGACCTTAACTAATGAAAAACTGTTTTTT
-	TRBJ1-1	TRBV5-1	-	CASSSTGQVNTEAFF	TGCGCCAGCAGCTCAACAGGGCAGGTGAACACTGAAGCTTTCTTT
-	TRBJ1-1	TRBV30	-	CAWRPGPGTEAFF	TGTGCCTGGAGACCTGGACCTGGCACTGAAGCTTTCTTT
-	TRBJ1-1	TRBV14	-	CASSQGNRGDVNTEAFF	TGTGCCAGCAGCCAAGGAAATCGGGGGGACGTGAACACTGAAGCTTTCTTT
-	TRBJ1-1	TRBV5-5	-	CASSRQGNTEAFF	TGTGCCAGCAGTCGTCAGGGAAACACTGAAGCTTTCTTT
TRBD2	TRBJ2-1	TRBV10-1	-	CASSAGQAKASGGAEQFF	TGCGCCAGCAGCGCCGGACAGGCGAAGGCTAGCGGGGGGGCTGAGCAGTTCTTC
-	TRBJ2-2	TRBV6-5	once	CASKTGPNTGELFF	TGTGCCAGCAAAACAGGGCCCAACACCGGGGAGCTGTTTTTT
TRBD1	TRBJ2-7	TRBV11-2	-	CASSLGALGGTGVREQYF	TGTGCCAGCAGCTTAGGGGCTTTGGGAGGGACAGGGGTGCGGGAGCAGTACTTC
-	TRBJ2-7	TRBV2	-	CASSEGTGAYEQYF	TGTGCCAGCAGTGAGGGGACTGGGGCCTACGAGCAGTACTTC
TRBD2	TRBJ2-1	TRBV5-4	once	CASSPGGLAYDEQFF	TGTGCCAGCAGCCCGGGGGGACTAGCGTACGATGAGCAGTTCTTC
-	TRBJ1-4	TRBV7-9	-	CASSLGFLDSNEKLFF	TGTGCCAGCAGCTTAGGATTTCTGGACAGTAATGAAAAACTGTTTTTT
TRBD2	TRBJ2-7	TRBV6-1	-	CASGKRGRGGYEQYF	TGTGCCAGCGGTAAACGAGGACGCGGGGGCTACGAGCAGTACTTC
-	TRBJ2-7	TRBV21-1	once	CASSTDYEQYF	TGTGCCAGCAGCACCGACTACGAGCAGTACTTC
-	TRBJ1-4	TRBV21-1	-	CASSKGGTDNEKLFF	TGTGCCAGCAGCAAAGGCGGGACAGATAATGAAAAACTGTTTTTT
TRBD1	TRBJ1-6	TRBV6-5	once	CASRLGQGKNSPLHF	TGTGCCAGCAGACTCGGACAGGGTAAAAATTCACCCCTCCACTTT
-	TRBJ1-1	TRBV7-2	-	CASSSQIRDNGKAFF	TGTGCCAGCAGCTCACAGATCCGGGACAACGGGAAGGCTTTCTTT
-	TRBJ1-6	TRBV18	-	CASSPILPIQGRVDSPLHF	TGTGCCAGCTCACCGATATTGCCGATACAGGGTCGGGTAGACTCACCCCTCCACTTT
TRBD2	TRBJ2-3	TRBV9	-	CASSERGLAGGPGDTQYF	TGTGCCAGCAGCGAGAGGGGACTAGCGGGGGGGCCTGGAGATACGCAGTATTTT
TRBD2	TRBJ2-1	TRBV4-2	-	CASSHTGTSFEQFF	TGTGCCAGCAGCCATACCGGGACTAGTTTCGAGCAGTTCTTC
TRBD2	TRBJ2-4	TRBV5-4	-	CASSFPGGPKNIQYF	TGTGCCAGCAGCTTCCCGGGGGGTCCCAAAAACATTCAGTACTTC
TRBD1	TRBJ1-4	TRBV4-1	-	CASSQDKGGAGKLFF	TGCGCCAGCAGCCAAGATAAAGGGGGCGCCGGAAAACTGTTTTTT